This TCR beta chain was documented in a study of blood T cell repertoires in COVID-19. Study in general: Some COVID-19 samples were acute and others convalescent; all came from the United States, Italy and Spain. The analysed material was cDNA or gDNA that came from T cells, B-cell-depleted T cells, or PBMCs.

The CDR3 totals 15 residues. Germline assignment: CDR1 SGHTS and CDR2 YDEGEE. As originally analysed: Nucleated cell number was recorded as an estimate derived from reference gene primer amplification. The protocol was immunoSEQ multiplex PCR, while the TCRdb copy is restricted to in-frame clones and leaves out a portion. V and J calls and clone size are copied from that table; D and trimming were computed from the DNA. The sample holds hundreds of thousands of clones, 89% seen once. Donors were grouped by their self-reported clinical history. This sequence originates from a woman between 50 and 59 years old who had been exposed to COVID-19. Sequenced material: PBMCs or T cells enriched from blood (not recorded which). The J gene is TRBJ2-2, the V gene TRBV5-8; TRBD1 matches 8 bases. CDR3 region: CVNMRSGGLTGELFF. In DNA, the CDR3 is TGTGTCAACATGAGGTCAGGGGGCCTCACCGGGGAGCTGTTTTTT.